This passage covers 5 T cell receptor beta chains from one sample sequenced in a study of OX40 agonist ivuxolimab in advanced cancers. Clones were sequenced by immunoSEQ multiplex PCR, and TCRdb holds only the in-frame ones, with some missing. The sample includes 55,000 to 90,000 clones, approximately 81% of them seen just once. The sample in question was CD4+ or CD8+ T cells sorted from blood, obtained in a trial of the OX40 agonist ivuxolimab. All receptors come from an adult with an advanced solid tumor such as melanoma, head and neck, liver or kidney cancer.

The chain has TRBV19 and TRBJ2-7, with 10 positions matching TRBD1. The CDR3 loop spans 14 amino acids. Losses at the gene ends were 3 bases for V and 3 bases for J; bases not matched to a gene: 2. CDR1 LNHDA and CDR2 SQIVND come from the germline V gene (reference sequence). CDR3 bases: TGTGCCAGTAGTATTGGACAGGGGGTCTACGAGCAGTACTTC. It specifies CASSIGQGVYEQYF.

The chain carries TRBV5-1 and TRBJ1-3; TRBD1 might be the D (6 bases). The length of the CDR3 is 15 residues. V lost 4 bases and J lost 0, with 11 bases in between. The germline V gene encodes CDR1 SGHRS and CDR2 YFSETQ. The CDR3 sequence: CASSPGHTSGNTIYF. Here the CDR3 DNA reads TGCGCCAGCAGCCCGGGACACACCTCTGGAAACACCATATATTTT.

This clone came up once. The chain has TRBV7-6 and TRBJ1-2, with a tentative D call TRBD1 (6 bases). Germline V gene sequence: CDR1 SGHVS, CDR2 FNYEAQ. V lost 5 bases to trimming and J lost 6 bases, with 13 bases between them. The length of the CDR3 is 13 residues. The CDR3 DNA is TGTGCCAGCAGCCGGACAGTCAAGGATGGCTACACCTTC. Residues: CASSRTVKDGYTF.

V gene TRBV5-1 combines with J gene TRBJ1-2; D uncertain. Germline CDR1 and CDR2: SGHRS and YFSETQ. CDR3 size: 13 residues. The V and J ends lost 5 bases and 2 bases respectively, with 10 bases between them. CDR3 region: CASRLQSNYGYTF. The CDR3 coding sequence is TGCGCCAGCAGATTACAGTCAAACTATGGCTACACCTTC. The variable domain in full, with the rest retrieved from reference TRBV5-1 and TRBJ1-2, is KAGVTQTPRYLIKTRGQQVTLSCSPISGHRSVSWYQQTPGQGLQFLFEYFSETQRNKGNFPGRFSGRQFSNSRSEMNVSTLELGDSALYLCASRLQSNYGYTFGSGTRLTVV.

The gene calls are TRBV5-8 and TRBJ1-1; D is unclear. V shed 1 base and J shed 11 bases, with 12 bases lying between them. Germline lookup yields CDR1 SGHTS and CDR2 YDEGEE. The CDR3 length is 12 residues. DNA for the CDR3: TGTGCCAGCAGCTTGTCTAAGGCCCGCGCTTTCTTT. It is translated as CASSLSKARAFF.